Following are 9 T cell receptor beta chains from one sample sequenced in a study of cytomegalovirus exposure and HLA in healthy donors. Produced via immunoSEQ multiplex PCR; TCRdb's table is partial and in-frame only. The data hold some 68,000 clones, with 90% to 95% observed a single time. The sequenced material came from PBMCs. These receptors were taken from a man aged 18-30 years in good health and CMV-seropositive.

V is TRBV10-2 and J is TRBJ1-2; 7 bases line up with TRBD1. V gave up 3 bases and J gave up 0 bases; unmatched junction bases: 1. The CDR3 consists of 14 residues. Germline V gene lookup returns CDR1 WSHSY and CDR2 SAAADI. The DNA of the CDR3 is TGCGCCAGCAGTGAAACAGGGGCTAACTATGGCTACACCTTC. Encoded protein: CASSETGANYGYTF.

The chain recombines TRBV7-2 with TRBJ2-1, with 8 nucleotides matching TRBD2. Germline V gives CDR1 SGHTA, CDR2 FQGNSA. This CDR3 has 16 amino acids. Unmatched junction bases numbered 14, after V lost 1 base and J lost 12 bases. The CDR3 DNA reads TGTGCCAGCAGCTTAGTATCTCGCCTAGCGGGTGAGTTGCAGTTCTTC. Translating it yields CASSLVSRLAGELQFF.

This clone was detected only once. The V and J genes are TRBV13 and TRBJ2-5; 10 bases map to TRBD2. Germline trimming cut 5 bases from V and 4 bases from J; bases unmatched to any gene: 4. CDR3 size: 14 residues. Germline V gene data show CDR1 as PRHDT and CDR2 as FYEKMQ (reference sequence). CDR3 loop: CASSPVAGGETQYF. CDR3 nucleotide sequence: TGTGCCAGCAGCCCTGTAGCGGGGGGAGAGACCCAGTACTTC.

The rearrangement links TRBV19 to TRBJ2-3; D is perhaps TRBD2 (7 bases). Germline CDR1 reads LNHDA; CDR2 reads SQIVND (reference sequence). The V end lost 4 bases, the J end lost 2 bases, and 13 bases lay between the germline ends. There are 15 residues in the CDR3. The CDR3 DNA is TGTGCCAGTAGTACAGGGGAGGGATTCACAGATACGCAGTATTTT. It specifies CASSTGEGFTDTQYF.

The count of this clone is one. The chain couples TRBV19 to TRBJ1-1; D gene uncertain. CDR1 and CDR2 from the germline V gene are LNHDA and SQIVND (reference sequence). Trimming removed 3 bases at V and 3 bases at J, with 20 bases between. This CDR3 comprises 17 residues. The chain's CDR3 is CASSITLSGPRDTEAFF. In nucleotides, the CDR3 is TGTGCCAGTAGTATCACTCTCTCGGGCCCGCGGGACACTGAAGCTTTCTTT. Together with reference TRBV19 and TRBJ1-1, the CDR3 gives the full variable domain: DGGITQSPKYLFRKEGQNVTLSCEQNLNHDAMYWYRQDPGQGLRLIYYSQIVNDFQKGDIAEGYSVSREKKESFPLTVTSAQKNPTAFYLCASSITLSGPRDTEAFFGQGTRLTVV.

The genes are TRBV5-1 and TRBJ2-5; 8 nucleotides line up with TRBD2. Germline CDR1 is SGHRS and CDR2 is YFSETQ. The V segment lost 3 bases and the J segment 3 bases; nucleotides outside the gene matches: 4. There are 14 residues in the CDR3. The DNA for the CDR3 is TGCGCCAGCAGCTCTGGACTAGCAGAAGAGACCCAGTACTTC. Its protein product is CASSSGLAEETQYF.

This chain links TRBV6-4 with TRBJ2-3; TRBD2 matches 7 bases. V was pared by 5 bases and J by 1 base, with 3 bases of the junction left unmatched. Looked up from germline, CDR1 is MRHNA and CDR2 is SNTAGT. The CDR3 consists of 14 residues. CDR3 amino acids: CASSWAGGTDTQYF. In DNA form, the CDR3 reads TGTGCCAGCAGTTGGGCGGGGGGCACAGATACGCAGTATTTT.

The chain uses TRBV5-1 and TRBJ2-3, with a weak D call TRBD1 (7 bases). The ends were cut back, 2 bases at V and 8 bases at J, with 15 bases in the middle. The germline V gene has CDR1 SGHRS and CDR2 YFSETQ. This CDR3 spans 14 amino acids. In DNA form, the CDR3 reads TGCGCCAGCAGCTTAGACAGGGAGGTAGCTACGCAGTATTTT. It yields the protein CASSLDREVATQYF.

The chain links TRBV28 to TRBJ1-5, with unresolved D. The CDR3 is 14 residues long. Trimming took 5 bases from V and 2 from J, leaving 10 bases between them. From germline, CDR1 is MDHEN and CDR2 SYDVKM. The CDR3 nucleotides are TGTGCCAGCAGTCGCGGGCTTCGCAATCAGCCCCAGCATTTT. Translated: CASSRGLRNQPQHF.